This T cell receptor beta chain was observed in a study of cytomegalovirus exposure and HLA in healthy donors. The V segment lost 3 bases and the J segment 6 bases; nucleotides outside the gene matches: 12. The V gene's germline CDR1 is SGHRS and CDR2 YFSETQ. This CDR3 is built from 16 residues. PCR was performed using 60 Vbeta and 13 Jbeta primers. This table comes from immunoSEQ multiplex PCR, and its TCRdb copy is limited to in-frame clones, with some not included. Of approximately 45,000 clones detected, over 60% appear once; the ten largest clones hold approximately 3.2%. General study points: Equally common other TCR beta chains were less clonally expanded than HLA-associated ones, a later analysis found. Data from an earlier analysis indicated that most TCR beta V segments were productive either about 87% or about 30% of the time. It was reported in a later analysis that an Asian-associated ancestry cluster showed fewer N-insertions than the approximately 670-donor mean.

Points on this clone: Its target is not known.

The rearrangement links TRBV5-1 to TRBJ2-7, with 10 positions matching TRBD2. This clonotype originated in a woman in her 30s in good health and CMV-seronegative. Sequencing was done on a sample of PBMCs. CDR3 nucleotide sequence: TGCGCCAGCAGCTCCCCGCTAGCGGGAGTCCCCAGCGAGCAGTACTTC. It encodes CASSSPLAGVPSEQYF.